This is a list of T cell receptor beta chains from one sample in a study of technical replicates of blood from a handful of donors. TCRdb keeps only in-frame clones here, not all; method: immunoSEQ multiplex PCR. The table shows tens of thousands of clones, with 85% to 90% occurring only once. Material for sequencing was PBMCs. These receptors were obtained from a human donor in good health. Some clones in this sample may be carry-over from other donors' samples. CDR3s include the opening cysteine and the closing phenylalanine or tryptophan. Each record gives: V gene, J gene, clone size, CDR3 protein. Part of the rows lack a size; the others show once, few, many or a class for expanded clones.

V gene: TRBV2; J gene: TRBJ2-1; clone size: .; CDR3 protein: CASSPVAGGLYNEQFF
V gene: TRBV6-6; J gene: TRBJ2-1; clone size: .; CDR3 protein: CASSSTSGRPDEQFF
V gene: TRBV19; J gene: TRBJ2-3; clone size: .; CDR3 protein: CASSTGQGETDTQYF
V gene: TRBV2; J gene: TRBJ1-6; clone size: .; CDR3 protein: CASSAGGSPLHF
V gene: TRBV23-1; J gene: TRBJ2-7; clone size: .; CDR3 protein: CASSQSSGQGSYEQYF
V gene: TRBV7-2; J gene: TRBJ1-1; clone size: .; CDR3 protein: CASSYTGPTEAFF
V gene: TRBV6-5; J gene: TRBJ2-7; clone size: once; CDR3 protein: CASSYSMAENYEQYF
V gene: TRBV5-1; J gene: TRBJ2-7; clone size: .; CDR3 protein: CASSLEFGGYEQYF
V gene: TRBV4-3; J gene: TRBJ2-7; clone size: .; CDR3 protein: CASSQVAGAYEQYF
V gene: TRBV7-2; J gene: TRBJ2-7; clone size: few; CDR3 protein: CASSLASGGTPWNEQYF
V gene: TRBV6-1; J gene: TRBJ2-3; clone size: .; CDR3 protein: CASRELAGVTDTQYF
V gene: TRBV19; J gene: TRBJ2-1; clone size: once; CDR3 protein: CASSISGKVSEQFF
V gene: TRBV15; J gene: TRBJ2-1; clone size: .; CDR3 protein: CATSRDRVSTYNEQFF
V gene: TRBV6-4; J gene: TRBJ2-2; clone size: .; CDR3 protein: CASSERSTNTGELFF
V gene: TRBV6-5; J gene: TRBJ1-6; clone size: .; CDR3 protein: CASSSGQTGNNSPLHF
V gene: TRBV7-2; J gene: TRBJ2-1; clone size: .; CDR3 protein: CASSSRLAVSSYNEQFF
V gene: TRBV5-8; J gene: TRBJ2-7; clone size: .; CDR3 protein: CASSLRDRGYFEQYF
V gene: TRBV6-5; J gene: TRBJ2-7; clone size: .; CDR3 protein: CATQQGSIEQYF
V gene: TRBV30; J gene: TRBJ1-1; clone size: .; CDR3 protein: CAWSSRVMNTEAFF
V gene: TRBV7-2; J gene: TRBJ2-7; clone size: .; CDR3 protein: CASSLVDGAGYEQYF
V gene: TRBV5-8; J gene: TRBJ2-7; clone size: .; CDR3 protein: CASSLGRQGNLIYEQYF
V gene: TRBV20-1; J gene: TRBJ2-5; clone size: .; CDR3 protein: CSAGPYGGEYF
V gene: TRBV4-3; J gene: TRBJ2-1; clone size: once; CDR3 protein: CASSQSSGGGRENEQFF
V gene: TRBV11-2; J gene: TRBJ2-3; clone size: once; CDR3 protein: CASSLAGFTDTQYF
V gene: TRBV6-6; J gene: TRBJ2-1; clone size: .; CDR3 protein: CASSPPQGYSYNEQFF
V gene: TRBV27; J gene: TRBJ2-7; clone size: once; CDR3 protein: CASSFEGTSGPASYEQYF
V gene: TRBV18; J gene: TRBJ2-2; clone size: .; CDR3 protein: CASSSDTGELFF
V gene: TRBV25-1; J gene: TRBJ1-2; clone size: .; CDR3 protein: CASSDTGRYGYTF
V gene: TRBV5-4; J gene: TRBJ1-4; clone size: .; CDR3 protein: CASSFGTGEEKLFF
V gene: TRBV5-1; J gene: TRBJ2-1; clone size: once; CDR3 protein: CASSPGGKGPQSSEQFF
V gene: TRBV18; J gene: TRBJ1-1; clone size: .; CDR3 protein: CASSPTAGSSMNTEAFF
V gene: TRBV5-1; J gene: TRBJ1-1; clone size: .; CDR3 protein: CASSWDRPNTEAFF
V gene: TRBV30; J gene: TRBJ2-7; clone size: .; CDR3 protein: CAWSGNRYEQYF
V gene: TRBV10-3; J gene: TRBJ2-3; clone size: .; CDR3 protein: CAISEAGSDTQYF
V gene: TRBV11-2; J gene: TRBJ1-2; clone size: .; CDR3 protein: CASSSYRERLYGYTF
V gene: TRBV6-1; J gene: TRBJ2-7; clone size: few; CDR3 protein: CASRITRGAYEQYF
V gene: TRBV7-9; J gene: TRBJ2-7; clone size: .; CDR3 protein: CASSQAAGSTYEQYF
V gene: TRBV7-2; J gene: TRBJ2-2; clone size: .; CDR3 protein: CASSLVGLANTGELFF
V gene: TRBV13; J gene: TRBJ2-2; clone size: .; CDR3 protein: CASSYPRSSGGATGELFF
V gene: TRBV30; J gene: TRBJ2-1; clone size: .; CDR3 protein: CASSRTHNEQFF
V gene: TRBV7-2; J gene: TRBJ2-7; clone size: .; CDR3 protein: CASSASGGSYEQYF
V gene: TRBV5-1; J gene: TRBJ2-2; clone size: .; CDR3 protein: CASRQGALSGTGELFF
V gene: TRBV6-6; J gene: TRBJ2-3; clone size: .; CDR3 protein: CASSPSVDTQYF
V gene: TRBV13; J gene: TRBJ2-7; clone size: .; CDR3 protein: CASSSRVAGEYEQYF
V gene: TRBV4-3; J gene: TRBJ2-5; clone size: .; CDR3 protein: CASSQDGTYRAQETQYF
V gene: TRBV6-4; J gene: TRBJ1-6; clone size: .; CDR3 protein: CASSDLPGGAGSPLHF
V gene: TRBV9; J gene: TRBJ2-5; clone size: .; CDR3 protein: CASSVGGTQETQYF
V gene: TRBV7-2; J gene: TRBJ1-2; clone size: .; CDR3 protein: CASSSPTGNYGYTF
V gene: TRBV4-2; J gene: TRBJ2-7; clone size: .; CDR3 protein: CASSEAPGMGDSPYEQYF
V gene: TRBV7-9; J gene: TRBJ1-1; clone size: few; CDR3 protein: CASSSTTGIEAFF
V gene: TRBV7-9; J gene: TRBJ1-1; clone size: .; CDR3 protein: CASSRAGTGGTEAFF